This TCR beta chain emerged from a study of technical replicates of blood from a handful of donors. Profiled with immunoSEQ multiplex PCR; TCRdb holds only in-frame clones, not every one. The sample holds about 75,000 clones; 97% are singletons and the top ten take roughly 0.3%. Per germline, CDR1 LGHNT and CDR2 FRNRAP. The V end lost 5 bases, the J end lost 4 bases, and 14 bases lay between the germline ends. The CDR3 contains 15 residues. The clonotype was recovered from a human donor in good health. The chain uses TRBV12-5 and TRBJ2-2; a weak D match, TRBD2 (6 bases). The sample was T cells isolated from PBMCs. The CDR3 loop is CASGQIGGPTGELFF. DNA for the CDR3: TGTGCTAGTGGTCAGATCGGGGGTCCCACCGGGGAGCTGTTTTTT.